This T cell receptor beta chain came from a study of regulatory dendritic cells for organ transplantation. Per the germline V gene, CDR1 is MNHEY and CDR2 is SMNVEV (reference sequence). Trimming removed 3 bases at V and 5 bases at J, with 13 bases between. CDR3 size: 14 residues. TCRdb's table, derived via immunoSEQ multiplex PCR, lists solely in-frame clones and lacks some. In the table there are 9,500 to 15,000 clones, 62% of which are singletons. Sorted subsets were CFSE-labeled and cultured approximately 5 days with allogeneic dendritic cells. Memory T cells were CD45RO+, naive were CD45RA+, sorted by FACS. A word on this clone: As yet, its antigen is unknown.

The clonotype was recovered from a human donor in good health. The chain recombines TRBV27 with TRBJ1-1; D is possibly TRBD1 (5 bases). Material: naive CD8+ T cells from blood cultured with dendritic cells. Subset described: CD45RA+ naive T cells. This CDR3 is CASSFSGGMTEAFF. For the CDR3, the DNA is TGTGCCAGCAGTTTTTCGGGGGGGATGACTGAAGCTTTCTTT.